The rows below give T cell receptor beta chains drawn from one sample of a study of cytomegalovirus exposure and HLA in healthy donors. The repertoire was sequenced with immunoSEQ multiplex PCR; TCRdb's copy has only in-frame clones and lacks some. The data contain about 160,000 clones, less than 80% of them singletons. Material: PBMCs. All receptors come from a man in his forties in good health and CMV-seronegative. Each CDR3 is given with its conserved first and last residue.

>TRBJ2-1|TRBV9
CASSVARAGAEQFF
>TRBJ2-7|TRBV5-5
CASSFLLTGAYEQYF
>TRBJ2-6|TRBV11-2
CASSLARVTHSGANVLTF
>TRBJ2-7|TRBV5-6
CASSLWARSYYEQYF
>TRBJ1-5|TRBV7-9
CASSLGPGHTSSNQPQHF
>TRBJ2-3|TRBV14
CASSQDLRDTGTDTQYF
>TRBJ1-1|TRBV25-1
CASSEYRAGENTEAFF
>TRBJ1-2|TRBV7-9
CASSSRGYGYTF
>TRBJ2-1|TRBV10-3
CASMSGLAGGSSNEQFF
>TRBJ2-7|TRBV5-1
CASSLDPGGIAYEQYF
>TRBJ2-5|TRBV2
CASTQGRNKETQYF
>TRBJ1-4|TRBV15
CATSRQTGQGTMAQKLFF
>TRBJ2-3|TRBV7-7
CASSYGQGSGDTQYF
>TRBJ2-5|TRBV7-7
CASSPPGGLGETQYF
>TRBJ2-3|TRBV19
CASSPRTATDTQYF
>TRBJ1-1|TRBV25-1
CASSEWGGTEAFF
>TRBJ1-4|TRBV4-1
CASSRTGPNEKLFF
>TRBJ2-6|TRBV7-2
CASSPQGRSSGANVLTF
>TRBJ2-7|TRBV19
CASSIGLAVYEQYF
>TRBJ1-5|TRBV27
CASRPGTRPDRPQHF
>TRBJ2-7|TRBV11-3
CASSLDKKSQSLYEQYF
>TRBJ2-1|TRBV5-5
CASSSYWSSYNEQFF
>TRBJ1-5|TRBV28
CASSLTENQPQHF
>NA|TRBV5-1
CASRAGTSGSKAYEQYF
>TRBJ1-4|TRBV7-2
CASSLAAPRGGANEKLFF
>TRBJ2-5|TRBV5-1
CASSLRGIYQETQYF
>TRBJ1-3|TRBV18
CASSPRLARAGNTIYF
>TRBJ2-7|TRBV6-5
CASSYSEGYEQYF
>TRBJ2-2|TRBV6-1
CASSEGVWARNTGELFF
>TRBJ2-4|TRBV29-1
CSATLLTGNIQYF
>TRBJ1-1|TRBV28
CATYAWNTEAFF
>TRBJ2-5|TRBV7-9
CASTLGGGQETQYF
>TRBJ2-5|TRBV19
CASSIRTGQETQYF
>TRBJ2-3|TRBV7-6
CASSLSGRAPDTQYF
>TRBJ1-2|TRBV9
CASSVGGTGTYGYTF
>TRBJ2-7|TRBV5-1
CASSLGGQPTYEQYF
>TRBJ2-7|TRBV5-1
CASSPGPGWAYEQYF
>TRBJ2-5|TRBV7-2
CASSLPVLETQYF
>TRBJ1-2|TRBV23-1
CASSQSRTGKRVYGYTF
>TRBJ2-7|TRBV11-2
CASSRKTGTGVYEQYF
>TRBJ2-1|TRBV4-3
CASSQTRGRNEQFF
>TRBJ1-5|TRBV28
CASSLGGTAKVHF